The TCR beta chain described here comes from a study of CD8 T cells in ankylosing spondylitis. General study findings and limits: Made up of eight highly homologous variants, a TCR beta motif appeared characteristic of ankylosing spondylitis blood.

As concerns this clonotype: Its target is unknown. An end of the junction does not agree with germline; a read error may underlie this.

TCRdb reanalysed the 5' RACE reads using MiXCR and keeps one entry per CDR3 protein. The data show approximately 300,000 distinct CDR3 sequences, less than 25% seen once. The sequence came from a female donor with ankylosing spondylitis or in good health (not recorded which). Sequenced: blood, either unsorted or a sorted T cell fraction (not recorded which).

The CDR3 loop is CASSRTATYGQYF. DNA for the CDR3: TGTGCCAGCAGCCGGACGGCTACCTACGGGCAGTACTTC. The chain carries TRBV12-3 or TRBV12-4 and TRBJ2-7; D gene uncertain. CDR3 size: 13 residues.